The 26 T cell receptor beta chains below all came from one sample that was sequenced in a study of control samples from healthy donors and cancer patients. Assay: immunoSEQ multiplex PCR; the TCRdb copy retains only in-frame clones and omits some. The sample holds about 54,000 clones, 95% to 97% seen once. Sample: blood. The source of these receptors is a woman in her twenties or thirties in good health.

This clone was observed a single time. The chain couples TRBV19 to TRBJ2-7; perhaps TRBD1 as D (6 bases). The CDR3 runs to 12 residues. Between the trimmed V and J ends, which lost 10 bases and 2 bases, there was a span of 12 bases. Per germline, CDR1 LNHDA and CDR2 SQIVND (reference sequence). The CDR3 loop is CATTGQTYEQYF. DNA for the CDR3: TGTGCCACGACAGGACAAACCTACGAGCAGTACTTC.

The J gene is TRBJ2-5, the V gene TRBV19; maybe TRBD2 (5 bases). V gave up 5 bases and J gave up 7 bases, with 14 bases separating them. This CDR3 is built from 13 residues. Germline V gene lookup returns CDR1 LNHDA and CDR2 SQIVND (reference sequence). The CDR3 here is CASSPGSEGTQYF. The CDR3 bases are TGTGCCAGTAGTCCGGGTAGCGAGGGGACCCAGTACTTC.

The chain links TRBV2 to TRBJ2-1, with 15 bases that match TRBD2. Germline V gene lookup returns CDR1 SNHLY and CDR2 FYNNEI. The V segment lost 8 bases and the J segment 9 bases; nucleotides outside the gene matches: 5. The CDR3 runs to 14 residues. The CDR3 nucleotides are TGTGCCAGCGAATGGACTAGCGGGAGGGGTGAGCAGTTCTTC. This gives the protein CASEWTSGRGEQFF.

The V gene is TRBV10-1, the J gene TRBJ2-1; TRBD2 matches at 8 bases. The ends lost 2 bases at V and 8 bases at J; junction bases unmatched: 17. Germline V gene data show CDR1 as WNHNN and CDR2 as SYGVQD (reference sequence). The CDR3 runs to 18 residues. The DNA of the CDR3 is TGCGCCAGCAGTGAGGGTAGTGTTAAGTTAGCGGGATTTGATGAGCAGTTCTTC. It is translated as CASSEGSVKLAGFDEQFF.

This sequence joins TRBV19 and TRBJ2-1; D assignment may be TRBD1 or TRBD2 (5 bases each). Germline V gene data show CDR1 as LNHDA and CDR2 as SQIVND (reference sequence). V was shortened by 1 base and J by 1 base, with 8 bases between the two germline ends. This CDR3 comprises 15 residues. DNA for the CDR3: TGTGCCAGTAGTATAGGGGACCCTTCCTACAATGAGCAGTTCTTC. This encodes CASSIGDPSYNEQFF.

This CDR3 reads CATSRGSGWAYGYTF. The CDR3 bases are TGTGCCACCAGCAGAGGGTCAGGGTGGGCCTATGGCTACACCTTC. The chain links TRBV15 to TRBJ1-2, with a possible D match to TRBD1 (5 bases). This CDR3 region has 15 residues. Germline-derived CDR1 and CDR2 are LNHNV and YYDKDF (reference sequence). Trimming removed 1 base from V and 4 bases from J, with 13 bases in between.

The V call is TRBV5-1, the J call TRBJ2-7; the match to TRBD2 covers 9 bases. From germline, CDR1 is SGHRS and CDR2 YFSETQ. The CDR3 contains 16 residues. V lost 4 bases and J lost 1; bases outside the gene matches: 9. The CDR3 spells CASSPTSGGRSYEQYF. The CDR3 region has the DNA TGCGCCAGCAGCCCGACTAGCGGAGGGAGGTCCTACGAGCAGTACTTC.

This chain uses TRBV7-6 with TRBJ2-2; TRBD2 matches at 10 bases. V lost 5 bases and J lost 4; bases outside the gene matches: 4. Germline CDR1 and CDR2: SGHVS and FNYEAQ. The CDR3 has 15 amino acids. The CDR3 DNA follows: TGTGCCAGCAGCCCGGGACTAGCGCTCACCGGGGAGCTGTTTTTT. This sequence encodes CASSPGLALTGELFF.

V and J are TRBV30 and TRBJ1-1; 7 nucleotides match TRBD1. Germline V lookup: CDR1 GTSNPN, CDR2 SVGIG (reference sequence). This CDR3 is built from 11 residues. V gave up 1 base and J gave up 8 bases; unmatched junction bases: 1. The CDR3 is CAWSGGQEAFF. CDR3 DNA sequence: TGTGCCTGGAGTGGGGGACAGGAAGCTTTCTTT.

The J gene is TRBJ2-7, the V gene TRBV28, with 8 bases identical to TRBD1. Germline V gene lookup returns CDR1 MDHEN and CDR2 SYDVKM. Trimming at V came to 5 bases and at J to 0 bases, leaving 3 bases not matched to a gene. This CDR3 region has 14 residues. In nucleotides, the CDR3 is TGTGCCAGCAGTAGACAGGGGAGCTCCTACGAGCAGTACTTC. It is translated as CASSRQGSSYEQYF.

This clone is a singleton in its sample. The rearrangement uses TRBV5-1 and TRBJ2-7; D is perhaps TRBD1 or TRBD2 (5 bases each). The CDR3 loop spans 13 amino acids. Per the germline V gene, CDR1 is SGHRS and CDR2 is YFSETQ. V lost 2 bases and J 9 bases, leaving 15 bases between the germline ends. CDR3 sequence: CASSFGADYVQYF. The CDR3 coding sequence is TGCGCCAGCAGCTTCGGGGCCGACTATGTGCAGTACTTC.

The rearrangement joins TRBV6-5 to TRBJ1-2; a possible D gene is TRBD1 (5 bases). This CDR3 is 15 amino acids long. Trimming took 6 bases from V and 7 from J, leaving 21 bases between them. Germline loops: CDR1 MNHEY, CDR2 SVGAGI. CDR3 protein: CASSLRGGDPSGYTF. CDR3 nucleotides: TGTGCCAGCAGCCTTCGGGGGGGGGATCCTTCTGGCTACACCTTC.

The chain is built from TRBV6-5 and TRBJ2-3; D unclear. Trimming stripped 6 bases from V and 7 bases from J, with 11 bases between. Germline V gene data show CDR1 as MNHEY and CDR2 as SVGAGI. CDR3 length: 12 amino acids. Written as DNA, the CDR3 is TGTGCCAGCAGGGACCCCGAAAATACGCAGTATTTT. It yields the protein CASRDPENTQYF.

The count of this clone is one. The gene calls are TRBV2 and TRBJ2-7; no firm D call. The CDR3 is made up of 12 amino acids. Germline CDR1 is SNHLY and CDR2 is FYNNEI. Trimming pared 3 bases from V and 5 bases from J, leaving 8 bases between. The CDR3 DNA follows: TGTGCCAGCAGTGATTCACTCCACGAGCAGTACTTC. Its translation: CASSDSLHEQYF.

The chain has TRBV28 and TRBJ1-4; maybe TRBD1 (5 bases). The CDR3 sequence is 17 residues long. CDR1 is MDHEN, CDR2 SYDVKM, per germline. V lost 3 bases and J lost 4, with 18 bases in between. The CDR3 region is CASSFAQGRNNNEKLFF. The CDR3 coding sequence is TGTGCCAGCAGTTTCGCCCAGGGCCGAAATAATAATGAAAAACTGTTTTTT.

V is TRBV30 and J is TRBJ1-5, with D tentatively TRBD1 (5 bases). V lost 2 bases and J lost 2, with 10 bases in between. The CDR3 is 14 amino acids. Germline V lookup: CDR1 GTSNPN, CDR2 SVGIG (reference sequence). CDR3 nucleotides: TGTGCCTGGAGTTCTAGGGGAGGCAATCAGCCCCAGCATTTT. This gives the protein CAWSSRGGNQPQHF. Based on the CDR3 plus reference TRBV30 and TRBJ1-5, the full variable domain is SQTIHQWPATLVQPVGSPLSLECTVEGTSNPNLYWYRQAAGRGLQLLFYSVGIGQISSEVPQNLSASRPQDRQFILSSKKLLLSDSGFYLCAWSSRGGNQPQHFGDGTRLSIL.

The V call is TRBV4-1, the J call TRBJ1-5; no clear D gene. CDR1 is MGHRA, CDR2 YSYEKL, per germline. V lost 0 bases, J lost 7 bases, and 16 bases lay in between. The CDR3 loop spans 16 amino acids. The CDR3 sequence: CASSQDEQTSRQPQHF. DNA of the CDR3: TGCGCCAGCAGCCAAGATGAACAGACAAGTCGACAGCCCCAGCATTTT.

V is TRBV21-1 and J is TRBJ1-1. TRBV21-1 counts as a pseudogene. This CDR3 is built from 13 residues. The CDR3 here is CASSSREGSEAFF. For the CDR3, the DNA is TGTGCCAGCAGCTCCAGGGAGGGATCTGAAGCTTTCTTT.

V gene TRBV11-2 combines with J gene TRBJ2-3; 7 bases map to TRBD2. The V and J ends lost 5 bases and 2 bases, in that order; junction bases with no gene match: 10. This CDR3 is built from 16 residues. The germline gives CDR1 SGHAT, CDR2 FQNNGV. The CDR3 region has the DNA TGTGCCAGCAGCACTAGCGTGGAGGGATCCACAGATACGCAGTATTTT. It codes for CASSTSVEGSTDTQYF.

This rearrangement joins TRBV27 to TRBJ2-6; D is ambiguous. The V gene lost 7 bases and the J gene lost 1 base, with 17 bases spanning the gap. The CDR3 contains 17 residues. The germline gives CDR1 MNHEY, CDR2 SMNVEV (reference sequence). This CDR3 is CASISTWRRSGANVLTF. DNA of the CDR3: TGTGCCAGCATCTCAACCTGGCGGCGATCTGGGGCCAACGTCCTGACTTTC.

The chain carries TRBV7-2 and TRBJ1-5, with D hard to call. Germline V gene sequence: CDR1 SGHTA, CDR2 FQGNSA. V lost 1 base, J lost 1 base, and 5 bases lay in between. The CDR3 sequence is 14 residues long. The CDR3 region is CASSLVSSNQPQHF. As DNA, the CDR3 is TGTGCCAGCAGCTTAGTCTCCAGCAATCAGCCCCAGCATTTT. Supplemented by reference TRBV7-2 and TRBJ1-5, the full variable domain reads GAGVSQSPSNKVTEKGKDVELRCDPISGHTALYWYRQSLGQGLEFLIYFQGNSAPDKSGLPSDRFSAERTGGSVSTLTIQRTQQEDSAVYLCASSLVSSNQPQHFGDGTRLSIL.

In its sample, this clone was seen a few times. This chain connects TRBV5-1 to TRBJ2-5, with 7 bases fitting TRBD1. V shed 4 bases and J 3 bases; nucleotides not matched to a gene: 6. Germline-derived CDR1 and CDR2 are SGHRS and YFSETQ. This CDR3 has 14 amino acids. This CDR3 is CASSGQETKETQYF. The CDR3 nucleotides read TGCGCCAGCAGCGGACAGGAGACCAAAGAGACCCAGTACTTC.

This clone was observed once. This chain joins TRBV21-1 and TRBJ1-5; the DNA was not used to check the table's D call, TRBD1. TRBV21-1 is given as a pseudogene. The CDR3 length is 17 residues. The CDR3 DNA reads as TGTGCCAGCAGCAAAGCGCTCTACAGTTCGAGCAATCAGCCCCAGCATTTT. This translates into CASSKALYSSSNQPQHF.

CDR3 sequence reads: CAIRAESHSPLHF. As DNA, the CDR3 is TGTGCCATCAGGGCCGAAAGTCATTCACCCCTCCACTTT. The V and J genes are TRBV10-3 and TRBJ1-6; D is unclear. Germline assignment: CDR1 ENHRY and CDR2 SYGVKD. V gave up 6 bases and J gave up 8 bases, with 11 bases separating them. This CDR3 contains 13 residues.

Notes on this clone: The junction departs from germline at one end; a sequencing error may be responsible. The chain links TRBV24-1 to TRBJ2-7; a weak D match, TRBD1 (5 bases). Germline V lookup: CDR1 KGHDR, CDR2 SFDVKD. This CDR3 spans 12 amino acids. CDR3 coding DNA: TGTGCCACCAGTGATTTTAAGGGGAATATGGACTTC. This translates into CATSDFKGNMDF.

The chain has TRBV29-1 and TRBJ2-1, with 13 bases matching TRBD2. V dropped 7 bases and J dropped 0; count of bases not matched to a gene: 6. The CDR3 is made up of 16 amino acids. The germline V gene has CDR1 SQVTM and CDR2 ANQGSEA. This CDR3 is CSAPGLAGNSYNEQFF. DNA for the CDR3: TGCAGCGCCCCGGGACTAGCGGGGAACTCCTACAATGAGCAGTTCTTC.